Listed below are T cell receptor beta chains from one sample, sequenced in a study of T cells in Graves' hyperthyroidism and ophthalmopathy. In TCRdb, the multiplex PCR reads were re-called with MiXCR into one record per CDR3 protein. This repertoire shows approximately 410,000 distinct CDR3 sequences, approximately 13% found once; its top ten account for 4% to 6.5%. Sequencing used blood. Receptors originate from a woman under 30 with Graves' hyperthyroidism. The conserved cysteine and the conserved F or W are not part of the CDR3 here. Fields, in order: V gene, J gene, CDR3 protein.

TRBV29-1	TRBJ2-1	SVATTLYNEQF
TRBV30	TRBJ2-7	AWSALPDTLGSYEQY
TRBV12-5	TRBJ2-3	ASGPPRLAGLRTDTQY
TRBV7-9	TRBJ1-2	ASSSPGQDLSYGYT
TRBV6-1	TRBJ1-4	ASNRGSNEKLF
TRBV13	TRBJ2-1	AGSLARTSGRARNEQF
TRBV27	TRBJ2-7	ASSLRGESSYEQY
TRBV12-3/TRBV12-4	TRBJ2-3	ASTSSPGLAGADTQY
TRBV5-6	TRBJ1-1	ASSLPLGATEAF
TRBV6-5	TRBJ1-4	ASSPSFGTGNEKLF
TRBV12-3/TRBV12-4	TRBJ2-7	ASSTGAYEQY
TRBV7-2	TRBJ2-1	ASAGDSYNEQF
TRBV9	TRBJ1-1	ASSSGQGTPYTEAF
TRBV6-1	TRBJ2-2	ASSELHRGGTGELF
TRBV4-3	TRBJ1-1	ASSQETRNTEAF
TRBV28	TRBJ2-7	ASSPTQMEPYEQY
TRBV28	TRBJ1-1	ASSSTGIKAEAF
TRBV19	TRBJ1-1	ASSGGQGRSTEAF
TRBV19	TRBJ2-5	ASNKGAKETQY
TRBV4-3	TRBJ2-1	ASSQDGGNSGNEQF
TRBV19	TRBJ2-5	ASSASGGETQY
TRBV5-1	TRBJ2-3	ASSPGLILAGGRDTQY
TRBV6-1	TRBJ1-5	ASRGLQANNQPQH
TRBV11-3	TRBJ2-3	ASSLVASDTQY
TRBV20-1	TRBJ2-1	SALGRASYNEQF
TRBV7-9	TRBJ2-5	ASSPRVGQGAETQY
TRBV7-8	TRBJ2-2	ASSTQTSGRANTGELF
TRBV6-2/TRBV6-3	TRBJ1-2	ASSYEGRGYT
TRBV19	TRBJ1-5	ASSIEHLRGNQPQH
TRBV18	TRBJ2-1	ASSPQQGADNEQF
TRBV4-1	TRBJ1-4	ASSQRTALNEKLF
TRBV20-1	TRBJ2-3	SARDGTSGNTDTQY
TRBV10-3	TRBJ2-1	AIRGLAGGATYNEQF
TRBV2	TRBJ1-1	ASSELQGARWAEAF
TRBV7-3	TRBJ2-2	ASSHGIAGGVVGELF